Below, 10 T cell receptor beta chains from the same sample are listed, as sequenced in a study of technical replicates of blood from a handful of donors. Repertoires were generated with immunoSEQ multiplex PCR, while TCRdb's copy carries only in-frame clones and drops some. The sample has more than 65,000 clones, roughly 95% seen once; the top ten hold approximately 0.24%. Material: T cells isolated from PBMCs. Every receptor here comes from a human donor in good health.

The chain links TRBV7-8 to TRBJ2-5; 15 nucleotides agree with TRBD2. This CDR3 is 16 amino acids long. The ends lost 5 bases at V and 1 base at J; junction bases unmatched: 2. CDR1 is SGHVS, CDR2 FQNEAQ, per germline. This CDR3 reads CASSQGLAGGQETQYF. CDR3 nucleotide sequence: TGTGCCAGCAGCCAGGGACTAGCGGGGGGCCAAGAGACCCAGTACTTC.

The gene calls are TRBV6-6 and TRBJ2-7; 9 bases fit TRBD1. This CDR3 is built from 14 residues. Germline V gives CDR1 MNHNY, CDR2 SVGAGI (reference sequence). After removal of 6 bases from V and 3 bases from J, the junction contained 6 bases not matched to a gene. CDR3 nucleotides: TGTGCCAGCAGCCGGACAGGGGAGTTCTACGAGCAGTACTTC. Its protein product is CASSRTGEFYEQYF.

The V and J genes are TRBV28 and TRBJ2-7, with 7 bases aligning to TRBD1. CDR1 MDHEN and CDR2 SYDVKM come from the germline V gene. CDR3 length: 17 amino acids. After removal of 1 base from V and 0 bases from J, the junction contained 9 bases not matched to a gene. The CDR3 loop is CASSLSPRDRYSYEQYF. The CDR3 DNA follows: TGTGCCAGCAGTTTATCTCCCCGGGACAGATACTCCTACGAGCAGTACTTC.

J is TRBJ1-4 and V is TRBV10-1; 7 positions agree with TRBD1. The length of the CDR3 is 20 residues. Looked up from germline, CDR1 is WNHNN and CDR2 is SYGVQD (reference sequence). Unmatched junction bases numbered 20, after V lost 7 bases and J lost 0 bases. Written as DNA, the CDR3 is TGCGCCAGCACTCAAGAGGGGGCGGACTGTAGCCAGACAACTAATGAAAAACTGTTTTTT. Translating it yields CASTQEGADCSQTTNEKLFF.

V gene TRBV7-9 combines with J gene TRBJ1-4, with TRBD1 identical over 8 bases. Germline assignment: CDR1 SEHNR and CDR2 FQNEAQ (reference sequence). This CDR3 has 15 amino acids. With V trimmed by 1 base and J by 5 bases, 3 bases remained unmatched. The CDR3 here is CASSLVTGENEKLFF. For the CDR3, the DNA is TGTGCCAGCAGCTTAGTGACAGGGGAGAATGAAAAACTGTTTTTT.

This rearrangement joins TRBV9 to TRBJ1-4; 10 positions agree with TRBD1. V was pared by 3 bases and J by 7 bases, with 3 bases of the junction left unmatched. The germline CDR1 and CDR2 sequences are SGDLS and YYNGEE. The CDR3 has 14 amino acids. Written as DNA, the CDR3 is TGTGCCAGCAGCGAGGGACAGGGGCGTGAAAAACTGTTTTTT. Its protein product is CASSEGQGREKLFF. Supplemented by reference TRBV9 and TRBJ1-4, the full variable domain reads DSGVTQTPKHLITATGQRVTLRCSPRSGDLSVYWYQQSLDQGLQFLIQYYNGEERAKGNILERFSAQQFPDLHSELNLSSLELGDSALYFCASSEGQGREKLFFGSGTQLSVL.

This clone has only a few counts. The sample contains more than one DNA sequence encoding this CDR3. The rearrangement joins TRBV11-3 to TRBJ1-1, with unresolved D. The CDR3 has 14 residues. CDR1 SGHNT and CDR2 YENEEA come from the germline V gene. V was shortened by 1 base and J by 1 base, with 7 bases between the two germline ends. DNA for the CDR3: TGTGCCAGCAGCTTAGGGGGAGGGAACACTGAAGCTTTCTTT. It yields the protein CASSLGGGNTEAFF.

This chain uses TRBV2 with TRBJ2-7; TRBD2 is a possible D gene (5 bases). V was clipped by 8 bases and J by 0 bases, with 17 bases between them. Germline-derived CDR1 and CDR2 are SNHLY and FYNNEI. The CDR3 has 15 residues. The CDR3 is CASPVEVTISYEQYF. The CDR3 DNA follows: TGTGCCAGCCCTGTGGAGGTCACCATCTCCTACGAGCAGTACTTC.

The V gene is TRBV4-1, the J gene TRBJ1-1; no clear D. This CDR3 region has 12 residues. Germline loops: CDR1 MGHRA, CDR2 YSYEKL. Trimming pared 4 bases from V and 1 base from J, leaving 4 bases between. CDR3 region: CASSRGNTEAFF. For the CDR3, the DNA is TGCGCCAGCAGCCGAGGGAACACTGAAGCTTTCTTT.

The V and J genes are TRBV5-6 and TRBJ2-7; perhaps TRBD2 as D (6 bases). Trimming stripped 0 bases from V and 3 bases from J, with 10 bases between. The CDR3 is 14 residues long. In germline, CDR1 is SGHDT, CDR2 YYEEEE. CDR3 nucleotide sequence: TGTGCCAGCAGCTTGGGGGCGGGAAACTACGAGCAGTACTTC. It is translated as CASSLGAGNYEQYF. Together with reference TRBV5-6 and TRBJ2-7, the CDR3 gives the full variable domain: DAGVTQSPTHLIKTRGQQVTLRCSPKSGHDTVSWYQQALGQGPQFIFQYYEEEERQRGNFPDRFSGHQFPNYSSELNVNALLLGDSALYLCASSLGAGNYEQYFGPGTRLTVT.